Below are 3 T cell receptor beta chains sequenced from a single sample in a study of T cell responses to AZD1222 COVID-19 vaccine (dated by TCRdb to the early 2020s). The library relied on the immunoSEQ multiplex PCR assay. As stored in TCRdb, this immuneACCESS dataset retains in-frame rearrangements with V and J assigned. A fraction of the clones does not appear; measured against another copy, unresolved V genes explain less than half of the discrepancy, and the remainder lacks a known reason. The sample table contains 90,000 to 150,000 clones; only one count was recorded for 70% to 90% of them. The top ten clonotypes cover roughly 8.4% of the sample. Read against the paper, the sample's time point label means: baseline before first vaccination. Here the sequenced sample was peripheral blood, taken on day 0 of AZD1222 vaccination. The receptors stem from an adult in good health.

The chain combines TRBV10-3 with TRBJ1-1, with D unclear. The CDR3 loop spans 17 amino acids. Germline CDR1 ENHRY, CDR2 SYGVKD. V dropped 2 bases and J dropped 5 bases, with 21 bases sitting between them. DNA for the CDR3: TGTGCCATCAGTGAGCCGGGCCGAGGTCAGCGGGGAACTGAAGCTTTCTTT. Its translation: CAISEPGRGQRGTEAFF.

This sequence joins TRBV7-3 and TRBJ2-3; the D gene is possibly TRBD1 (5 bases). CDR3 size: 17 residues. The germline CDR1 and CDR2 sequences are SGHTA and FQGTGA. V was trimmed by 1 base and J by 5 bases, leaving 19 bases between them. The DNA for the CDR3 is TGTGCCAGCAGCTTAATGGGGCCCACCCTTTTAAGAGATACGCAGTATTTT. This translates into CASSLMGPTLLRDTQYF.

This clone was recorded only once. The chain has TRBV24-1 and TRBJ1-5, with D possibly TRBD1 on 5 matching bases. Germline V gives CDR1 KGHDR, CDR2 SFDVKD. The length of the CDR3 is 22 residues. V shed 7 bases and J shed 4 bases, with 37 bases lying between them. The CDR3: CATRRDFVRSPGRLLENQPQHF. The CDR3 DNA reads as TGTGCCACCAGGAGGGACTTCGTCCGCTCCCCCGGAAGACTCCTGGAAAATCAGCCCCAGCATTTT.